The T cell receptor beta chain under discussion was sequenced for a study of blood T cell repertoires in COVID-19. Trimming cost V 0 bases and J 1 base, with 5 bases left between them. The CDR3 sequence is 14 residues long. CDR1 and CDR2 (germline): SGHAT, FQDESV (reference sequence). Profiling relied on immunoSEQ multiplex PCR, and the TCRdb table lists in-frame clones only, not all of them. Altogether 130,000 to 150,000 clones are present, around 79% being singletons, with the ten largest covering about 3.6%. Input material: peripheral blood. This clonotype was obtained from a man aged 60-69 years with acute or convalescent COVID-19. V is TRBV11-1 and J is TRBJ2-3; D ambiguous. For the CDR3, the DNA is TGTGCCAGCAGCTTAGCCACAGGCACAGATACGCAGTATTTT. Translation gives CASSLATGTDTQYF.